A selection of T cell receptor beta chains follows, all from one sample in a study of shared clonotypes between healthy human individuals. The table came from immunoSEQ multiplex PCR; TCRdb's copy has only in-frame clones and leaves some out. The sample has about 2,500,000 clones, more than 80% seen once. Material for sequencing was naive CD4+ T cells sorted from blood. Receptor source: a man aged 18 to 35 in good health. The conserved cysteine and the conserved F or W are not part of the CDR3 here.

J | V | CDR3
TRBJ2-2 | TRBV4-1 | ASSQGTGRTLAGVGNTGELF
TRBJ2-5 | TRBV10-3 | ASSEANGGTQY
TRBJ1-5 | TRBV19 | ASNSQDSNQPQH
TRBJ1-1 | TRBV5-1 | ASSIRQGENTEAF
TRBJ1-1 | TRBV2 | AGRGGGTEAF
TRBJ1-1 | TRBV12-5 | ASGLVGGGYLVSNTEAF
TRBJ1-4 | TRBV5-1 | ASSPGQTTNEKLF
TRBJ2-7 | TRBV7-9 | ASSLAFRGSEQY
TRBJ1-1 | TRBV29-1 | SIDRENTEAF
TRBJ1-1 | TRBV10-3 | AIRPGTDGTEAF
TRBJ2-3 | TRBV4-1 | ASSQEESSTDTQY
TRBJ2-2 | TRBV10-1 | ASSDGKNTGELF
TRBJ2-4 | TRBV7-9 | ASSPTVEQAKNIQY
TRBJ2-2 | TRBV19 | ASSILQGRASGELF
TRBJ1-2 | TRBV11-2 | ASSLRYSGYT
TRBJ2-7 | TRBV7-9 | ASSPRGGRYEQY
TRBJ1-5 | TRBV30 | AWSVKDRGHSAQH
TRBJ1-2 | TRBV4-3 | ASSQLTLGQNYGYT
TRBJ1-3 | TRBV19 | ASSSPSLISGNTIY
TRBJ1-6 | TRBV7-8 | ASSLAGTGVNSPLH
TRBJ2-7 | TRBV12-2 | ASRLEERERSEQY
TRBJ1-1 | TRBV28 | ASSQAWMNTEAF
TRBJ2-7 | TRBV12-5 | ASGLAGATGEQY
TRBJ2-1 | TRBV2 | ASRISGARYNEQF
TRBJ2-2 | TRBV5-1 | ASSLVAGSGELF
TRBJ2-7 | TRBV11-2 | ASSLAEIYEQY
TRBJ2-5 | TRBV7-2 | ASRQGVETQY
TRBJ2-3 | TRBV19 | ASSQRAGYTDTQY
TRBJ1-2 | TRBV6-1 | ASRGLGGEDYGYT
TRBJ2-4 | TRBV25-1 | ASSELGETSGKNIQY
TRBJ1-4 | TRBV2 | ASTGAAEKLF
TRBJ2-7 | TRBV18 | ASSPGQGAVEQY
TRBJ1-6 | TRBV2 | ASTYNSPLH
TRBJ1-1 | TRBV30 | AWSVDNSPEAF
TRBJ2-3 | TRBV18 | ASTHAGTSGSTDTQY
TRBJ1-1 | TRBV29-1 | SVIPGPGWVTEAF
NA | TRBV29-1 | SAHSGGSSYEQY
TRBJ2-2 | TRBV7-2 | ASSLGGAGELF
TRBJ1-1 | TRBV5-1 | ASSIATGKGTEAF
TRBJ1-4 | TRBV19 | ASSMWGRSEKLF
TRBJ1-2 | TRBV18 | ASSPLTRKSDGYT
TRBJ2-7 | TRBV10-3 | AISESEGGKPYEQY
TRBJ2-5 | TRBV15 | ATSRRGLAETQY
TRBJ2-5 | TRBV11-3 | ASSLDRAETQY
TRBJ1-3 | TRBV7-2 | ASSLVGTGLGNTIY
TRBJ2-3 | TRBV29-1 | SVALWPGTDTQY
TRBJ2-1 | TRBV19 | ASTQLAGAEQF
TRBJ2-3 | TRBV9 | ASSVGSGGTDTQY